The sequence of this T cell receptor beta chain was determined in a study of blood T cell repertoires in COVID-19. Study context: Collection of acute and convalescent COVID-19 samples took place in the United States, Italy and Spain. In each case, the material was cDNA or gDNA derived from T cells, B-cell-depleted T cells, or PBMCs.

Authors' processing steps: Nucleated cell number was recorded as an estimate derived from reference gene primer amplification. Generated by immunoSEQ multiplex PCR, the TCRdb table keeps only in-frame clones and is missing some. V and J calls and clone size follow that table, whereas D and trimming were derived from the DNA. The repertoire holds over 200,000 clones, with 92% as singletons. Seattle enrolled patients during active infection and tracked them longitudinally. This TCR was recovered from a man between 60 and 75 years old with COVID-19, enrolled during active disease. The sequenced sample consisted of peripheral blood.

CDR3 sequence reads: CASRGDSISYEQYF. CDR3 DNA sequence: TGTGCCAGCAGGGGGGACAGCATCTCCTACGAGCAGTACTTC. The rearrangement links TRBV6-5 to TRBJ2-7; 7 bases are shared with TRBD1. Looked up from germline, CDR1 is MNHEY and CDR2 is SVGAGI. The junction had 5 bases not matched to a gene; V was cut back by 6 bases and J by 0 bases. CDR3 length equals 14 residues.